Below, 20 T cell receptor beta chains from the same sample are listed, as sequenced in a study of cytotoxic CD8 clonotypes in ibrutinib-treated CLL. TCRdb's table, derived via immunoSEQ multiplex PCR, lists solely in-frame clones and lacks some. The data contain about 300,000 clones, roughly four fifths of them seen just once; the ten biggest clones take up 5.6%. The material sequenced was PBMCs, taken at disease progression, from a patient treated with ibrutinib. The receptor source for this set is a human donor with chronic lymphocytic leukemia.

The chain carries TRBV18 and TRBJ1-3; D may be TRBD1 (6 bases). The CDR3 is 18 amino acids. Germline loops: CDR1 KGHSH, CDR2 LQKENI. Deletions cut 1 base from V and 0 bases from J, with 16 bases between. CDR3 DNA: TGTGCCAGCTCACCACGGGACATAATCGAGGACTCTGGAAACACCATATATTTT. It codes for CASSPRDIIEDSGNTIYF.

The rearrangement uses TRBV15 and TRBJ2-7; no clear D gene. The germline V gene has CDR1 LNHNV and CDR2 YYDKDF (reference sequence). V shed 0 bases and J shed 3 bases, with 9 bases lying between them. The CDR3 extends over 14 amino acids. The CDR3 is CATSRDGKYYEQYF. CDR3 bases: TGTGCCACCAGCAGAGATGGGAAGTACTACGAGCAGTACTTC.

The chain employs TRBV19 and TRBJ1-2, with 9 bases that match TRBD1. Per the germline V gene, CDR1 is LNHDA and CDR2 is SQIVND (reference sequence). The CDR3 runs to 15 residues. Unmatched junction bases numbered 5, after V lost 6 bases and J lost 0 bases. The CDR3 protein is CASRNRGRANYGYTF. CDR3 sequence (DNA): TGTGCCAGTAGGAACAGGGGGCGAGCTAACTATGGCTACACCTTC. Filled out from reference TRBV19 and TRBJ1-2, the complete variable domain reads DGGITQSPKYLFRKEGQNVTLSCEQNLNHDAMYWYRQDPGQGLRLIYYSQIVNDFQKGDIAEGYSVSREKKESFPLTVTSAQKNPTAFYLCASRNRGRANYGYTFGSGTRLTVV.

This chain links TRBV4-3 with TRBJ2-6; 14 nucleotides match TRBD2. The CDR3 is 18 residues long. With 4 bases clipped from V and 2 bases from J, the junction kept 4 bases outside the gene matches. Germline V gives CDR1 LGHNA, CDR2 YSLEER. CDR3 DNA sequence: TGCGCCAGCAGCCGAGGGACTAGCGGGAGTGCTGGGGCCAACGTCCTGACTTTC. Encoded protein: CASSRGTSGSAGANVLTF.

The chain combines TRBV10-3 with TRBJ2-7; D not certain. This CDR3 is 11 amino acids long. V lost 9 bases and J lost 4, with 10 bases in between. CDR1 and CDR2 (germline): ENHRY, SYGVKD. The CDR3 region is CAMGSGYEQYF. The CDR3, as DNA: TGTGCCATGGGCAGTGGGTACGAGCAGTACTTC.

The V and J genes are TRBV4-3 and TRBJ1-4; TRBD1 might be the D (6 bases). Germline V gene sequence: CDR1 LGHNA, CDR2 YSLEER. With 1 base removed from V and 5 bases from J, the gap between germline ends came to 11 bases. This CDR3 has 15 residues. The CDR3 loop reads CASSQVDRRNEKLFF. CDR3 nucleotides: TGCGCCAGCAGCCAAGTTGACAGGCGAAATGAAAAACTGTTTTTT.

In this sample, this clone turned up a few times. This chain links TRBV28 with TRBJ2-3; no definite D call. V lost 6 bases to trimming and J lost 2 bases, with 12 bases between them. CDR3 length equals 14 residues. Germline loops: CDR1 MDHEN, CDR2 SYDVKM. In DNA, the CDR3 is TGTGCCAGCAGCTTCACGCTATACACAGATACGCAGTATTTT. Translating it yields CASSFTLYTDTQYF.

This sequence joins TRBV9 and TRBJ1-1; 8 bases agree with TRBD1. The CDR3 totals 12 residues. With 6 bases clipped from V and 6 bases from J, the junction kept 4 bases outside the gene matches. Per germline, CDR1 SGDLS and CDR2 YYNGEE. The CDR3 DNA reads TGTGCCAGCATCAGGGGGCGGGCTGAAGCTTTCTTT. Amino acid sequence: CASIRGRAEAFF.

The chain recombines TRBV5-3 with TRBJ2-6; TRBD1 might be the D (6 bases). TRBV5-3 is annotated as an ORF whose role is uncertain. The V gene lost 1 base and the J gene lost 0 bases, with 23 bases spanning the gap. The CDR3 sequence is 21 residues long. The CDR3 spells CARSLKLRPGHQHSGANVLTF. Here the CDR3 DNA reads TGTGCCAGAAGCTTGAAACTTAGGCCGGGACACCAACACTCTGGGGCCAACGTCCTGACTTTC.

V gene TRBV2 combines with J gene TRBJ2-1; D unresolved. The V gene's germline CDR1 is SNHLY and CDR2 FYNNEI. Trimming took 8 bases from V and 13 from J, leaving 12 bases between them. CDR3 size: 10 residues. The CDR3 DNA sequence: TGTGCCAGCCCAGATTCCAGTCAGTTCTTC. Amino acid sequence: CASPDSSQFF.

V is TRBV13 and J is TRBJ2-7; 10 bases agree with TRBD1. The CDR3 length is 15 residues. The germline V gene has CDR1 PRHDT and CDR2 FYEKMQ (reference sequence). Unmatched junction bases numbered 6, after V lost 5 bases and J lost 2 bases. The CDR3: CASSLGTGDAYEQYF. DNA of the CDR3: TGTGCCAGCAGCCTCGGGACAGGGGACGCCTACGAGCAGTACTTC.

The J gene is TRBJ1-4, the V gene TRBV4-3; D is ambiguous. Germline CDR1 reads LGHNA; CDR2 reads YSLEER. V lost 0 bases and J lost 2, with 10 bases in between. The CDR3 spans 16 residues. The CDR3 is CASSQDRWVTNEKLFF. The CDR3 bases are TGCGCCAGCAGCCAAGATCGATGGGTTACTAATGAAAAACTGTTTTTT.

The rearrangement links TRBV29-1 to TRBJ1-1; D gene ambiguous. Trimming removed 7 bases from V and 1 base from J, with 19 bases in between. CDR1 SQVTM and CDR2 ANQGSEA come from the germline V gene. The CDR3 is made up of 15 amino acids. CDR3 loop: CSGGLGPSWNTEAFF. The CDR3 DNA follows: TGCAGCGGGGGATTAGGACCCAGTTGGAACACTGAAGCTTTCTTT.

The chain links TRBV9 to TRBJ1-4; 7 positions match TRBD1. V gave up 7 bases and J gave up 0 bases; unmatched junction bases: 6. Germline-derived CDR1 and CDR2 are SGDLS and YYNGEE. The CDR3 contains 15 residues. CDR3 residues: CASSVGGATNEKLFF. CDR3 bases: TGTGCCAGCTCTGTAGGGGGCGCAACTAATGAAAAACTGTTTTTT. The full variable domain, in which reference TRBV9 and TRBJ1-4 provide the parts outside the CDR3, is DSGVTQTPKHLITATGQRVTLRCSPRSGDLSVYWYQQSLDQGLQFLIQYYNGEERAKGNILERFSAQQFPDLHSELNLSSLELGDSALYFCASSVGGATNEKLFFGSGTQLSVL.

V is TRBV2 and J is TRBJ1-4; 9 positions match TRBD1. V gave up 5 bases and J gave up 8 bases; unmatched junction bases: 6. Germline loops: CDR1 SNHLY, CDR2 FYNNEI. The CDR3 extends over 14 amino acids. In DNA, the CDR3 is TGTGCCAGCAGTCGGGACAGGGTGTGGGAAAAACTGTTTTTT. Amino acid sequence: CASSRDRVWEKLFF.

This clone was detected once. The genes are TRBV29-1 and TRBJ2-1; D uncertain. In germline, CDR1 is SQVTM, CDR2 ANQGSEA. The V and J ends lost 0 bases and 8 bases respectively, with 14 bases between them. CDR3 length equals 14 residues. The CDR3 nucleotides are TGCAGCGTTGAAGATCTGAGACTCGGACATGAGCAGTTCTTC. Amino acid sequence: CSVEDLRLGHEQFF.

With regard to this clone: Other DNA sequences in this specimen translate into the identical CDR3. Written as DNA, the CDR3 is TGTGCCAGCTCACCGCAGGGGAACACCGGGGAGCTGTTTTTT. Amino acids: CASSPQGNTGELFF. The rearrangement joins TRBV18 to TRBJ2-2, with a possible D match to TRBD1 (5 bases). Per germline, CDR1 KGHSH and CDR2 LQKENI. The CDR3 is made up of 14 amino acids. The V gene lost 3 bases and the J gene lost 1 base, with 6 bases spanning the gap.

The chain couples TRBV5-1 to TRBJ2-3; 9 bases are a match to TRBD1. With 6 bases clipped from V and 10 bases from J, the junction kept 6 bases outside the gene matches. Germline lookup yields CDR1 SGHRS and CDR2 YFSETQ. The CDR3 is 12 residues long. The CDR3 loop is CASKTGGRPQYF. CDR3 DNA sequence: TGCGCCAGCAAGACAGGGGGTAGGCCGCAGTATTTT.

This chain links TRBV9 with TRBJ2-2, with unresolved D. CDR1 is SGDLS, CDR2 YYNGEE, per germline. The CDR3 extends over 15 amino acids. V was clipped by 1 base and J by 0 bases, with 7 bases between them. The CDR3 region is CASSVSGPNTGELFF. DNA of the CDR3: TGTGCCAGCAGCGTATCAGGACCGAACACCGGGGAGCTGTTTTTT.

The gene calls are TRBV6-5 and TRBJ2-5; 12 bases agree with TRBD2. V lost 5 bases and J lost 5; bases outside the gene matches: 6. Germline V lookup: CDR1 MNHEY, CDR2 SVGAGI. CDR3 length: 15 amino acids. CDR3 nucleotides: TGTGCCAGCAGTCTAGCGGGAGGGCGTCGGGAGACCCAGTACTTC. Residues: CASSLAGGRRETQYF.